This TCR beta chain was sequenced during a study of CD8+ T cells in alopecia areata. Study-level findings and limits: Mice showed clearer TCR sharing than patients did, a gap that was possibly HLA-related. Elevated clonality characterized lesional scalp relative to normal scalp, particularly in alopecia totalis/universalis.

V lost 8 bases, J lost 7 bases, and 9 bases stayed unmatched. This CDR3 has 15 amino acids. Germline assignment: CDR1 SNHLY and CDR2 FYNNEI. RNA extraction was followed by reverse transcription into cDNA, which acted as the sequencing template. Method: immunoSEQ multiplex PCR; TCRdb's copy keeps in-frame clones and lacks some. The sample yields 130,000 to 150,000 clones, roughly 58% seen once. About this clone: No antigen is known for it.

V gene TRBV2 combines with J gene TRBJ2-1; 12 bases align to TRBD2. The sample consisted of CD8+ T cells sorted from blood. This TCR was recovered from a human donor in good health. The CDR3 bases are TGTGCCAGCGTCCGGACTAGCGGGATAGGTAATGAGCAGTTCTTC. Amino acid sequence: CASVRTSGIGNEQFF.